This entry lists 18 T cell receptor beta chains sequenced from one sample in a study of early T cells in non-severe SARS-CoV-2 infection. TCRdb fed the 5' RACE reads into MiXCR, producing one record per CDR3 protein. The sample has about 100,000 distinct CDR3 sequences; about 13% are singletons. Material for sequencing was whole blood. The receptors shown here come from an adult who was a healthcare worker with PCR-confirmed SARS-CoV-2 infection or an uninfected control (not recorded which).

The chain joins TRBV12-3 or TRBV12-4 to TRBJ2-2, with a weak D call TRBD2 (6 bases). The CDR3 totals 13 residues. V lost 2 bases and J 7 bases, leaving 8 bases between the germline ends. The CDR3 bases are TGTGCCAGCAGTTTACGGGGGAACGGGGAGCTGTTTTTT. Translated, it gives CASSLRGNGELFF.

Many counts were recorded for this clonotype. The chain carries TRBV7-6 and TRBJ1-3; the D gene is possibly TRBD1 (6 bases). V dropped 5 bases and J dropped 0 bases, with 14 bases sitting between them. Germline V gene data show CDR1 as SGHVS and CDR2 as FNYEAQ. This CDR3 has 16 amino acids. CDR3 sequence (DNA): TGTGCCAGCAGCGTCACAGGGACTAGCTCTGGAAACACCATATATTTT. As protein: CASSVTGTSSGNTIYF. Looking up the rest from reference TRBV7-6 and TRBJ1-3 gives the full variable domain: GAGVSQSPRYKVTKRGQDVALRCDPISGHVSLYWYRQALGQGPEFLTYFNYEAQQDKSGLPNDRFSAERPEGSISTLTIQRTEQRDSAMYRCASSVTGTSSGNTIYFGEGSWLTVV.

There are many counts of this clonotype. The chain uses TRBV18 and TRBJ2-7; 13 bases line up with TRBD2. The V and J ends lost 2 bases and 5 bases, in that order; junction bases with no gene match: 0. The CDR3 extends over 14 amino acids. Germline-derived CDR1 and CDR2 are KGHSH and LQKENI. CDR3 loop: CASSPTSGGDEQYF. Here the CDR3 DNA reads TGTGCCAGCTCACCAACTAGCGGGGGGGACGAGCAGTACTTC.

This clonotype was detected only a few times. The chain has TRBV25-1 and TRBJ2-7; tentative D call: TRBD2 (6 bases). CDR1 and CDR2 from the germline V gene are MGHDK and SYGVNS. V shed 6 bases and J shed 4 bases, with 13 bases lying between them. This CDR3 region has 13 residues. The CDR3 DNA sequence: TGTGCCAGCAGGGGGACTTCAGAATACGAGCAGTACTTC. Protein: CASRGTSEYEQYF.

The chain joins TRBV5-1 to TRBJ1-5; D may be TRBD1 (5 bases). V was trimmed by 0 bases and J by 1 base, leaving 11 bases between them. CDR3 size: 16 residues. The germline V gene encodes CDR1 SGHRS and CDR2 YFSETQ. CDR3 protein: CASSLGEGTSNQPQHF. CDR3 bases: TGCGCCAGCAGCTTGGGCGAGGGGACGAGCAATCAGCCCCAGCATTTT.

The genes are TRBV6-2 or TRBV6-3 and TRBJ2-1; D remains unclear. The CDR3 loop spans 15 amino acids. V lost 0 bases, J lost 2 bases, and 8 bases lay in between. Germline lookup yields CDR1 MNHEY and CDR2 SVGEGT. The CDR3 sequence: CASSYSTPTYNEQFF. The CDR3 DNA sequence: TGTGCCAGCAGTTACTCAACACCTACCTACAATGAGCAGTTCTTC.

The gene calls are TRBV7-9 and TRBJ2-3; possible D gene TRBD1, 6 bases. The CDR3 covers 15 residues. V lost 1 base and J 0 bases, leaving 8 bases between the germline ends. Germline CDR1 reads SEHNR; CDR2 reads FQNEAQ (reference sequence). The CDR3 bases are TGTGCCAGCAGCTTAGGGACAGTGAGCACAGATACGCAGTATTTT. Protein: CASSLGTVSTDTQYF.

The chain employs TRBV29-1 and TRBJ2-3; TRBD1 is a possible D gene (6 bases). The CDR3 spans 13 residues. In germline, CDR1 is SQVTM, CDR2 ANQGSEA. Trimming took 3 bases from V and 2 from J, leaving 9 bases between them. The CDR3 DNA reads TGCAGCGTTGACAGGGGCCACACAGATACGCAGTATTTT. As protein: CSVDRGHTDTQYF.

This clonotype was counted a few times. The chain uses TRBV11-2 and TRBJ2-7, with a tentative D call TRBD2 (5 bases). The CDR3 has 17 amino acids. Trimming shortened V by 4 bases and J by 6 bases, and 25 bases separated the two germline ends. Germline CDR1 reads SGHAT; CDR2 reads FQNNGV. CDR3 nucleotides: TGTGCCAGCAGCTCTCTGGAGGTTAGACGTTCTCCTCGCGAGCAGTACTTC. Translated, it gives CASSSLEVRRSPREQYF.

The V and J genes are TRBV29-1 and TRBJ2-5; D ambiguous. The CDR3 covers 10 residues. Per germline, CDR1 SQVTM and CDR2 ANQGSEA. With 7 bases removed from V and 4 bases from J, the gap between germline ends came to 7 bases. CDR3 amino acids: CSAARETQYF. The CDR3 DNA follows: TGCAGCGCCGCGAGAGAGACCCAGTACTTC.

The chain recombines TRBV24-1 with TRBJ2-1, with 8 positions matching TRBD1. This CDR3 comprises 14 residues. V lost 4 bases and J lost 6; bases outside the gene matches: 4. Germline assignment: CDR1 KGHDR and CDR2 SFDVKD. The CDR3: CATSEYDRGNEQFF. In nucleotides, the CDR3 is TGTGCCACCAGTGAATACGACAGGGGCAATGAGCAGTTCTTC.

The chain joins TRBV29-1 to TRBJ2-7; tentatively, D is TRBD1 or TRBD2 (6 bases each). The V end lost 7 bases, the J end lost 6 bases, and 19 bases lay between the germline ends. The CDR3 spans 13 residues. The V gene's germline CDR1 is SQVTM and CDR2 ANQGSEA. The CDR3 bases are TGCAGCGCCCCTCGGGGGCAACCTCTCGAGCAGTACTTC. It is translated as CSAPRGQPLEQYF.

V gene TRBV29-1 combines with J gene TRBJ1-3; D remains unclear. Per the germline V gene, CDR1 is SQVTM and CDR2 is ANQGSEA. The CDR3 runs to 15 residues. V was trimmed by 7 bases and J by 7 bases, leaving 23 bases between them. CDR3 nucleotide sequence: TGCAGCGCCGCGACCGATTTAAGAACAGCCAACACCATATATTTT. Translation: CSAATDLRTANTIYF.

The chain has TRBV6-6 and TRBJ1-5; weak D call: TRBD1 (5 bases). The CDR3 length is 14 residues. Trimming left V 5 bases short and J 6 bases short, with 14 bases between. The germline V gene has CDR1 MNHNY and CDR2 SVGAGI (reference sequence). The CDR3, as DNA: TGTGCCAGCAGTGGGACCCCTCATCCTCAGCCCCAGCATTTT. It codes for CASSGTPHPQPQHF.

The sample holds a few counts of this clonotype. V gene TRBV7-2 combines with J gene TRBJ2-5; 12 bases map to TRBD2. V shed 5 bases and J 0 bases; nucleotides not matched to a gene: 10. CDR1 SGHTA and CDR2 FQGNSA come from the germline V gene. This CDR3 has 18 residues. The CDR3 region is CASSHQTSGGPYQETQYF. The CDR3 region has the DNA TGTGCCAGCAGCCACCAGACTAGCGGGGGCCCGTACCAAGAGACCCAGTACTTC.

The chain employs TRBV7-2 and TRBJ1-6; tentative D call: TRBD1 (5 bases). The CDR3 runs to 15 residues. Trimming cost V 5 bases and J 10 bases, with 18 bases left between them. Per germline, CDR1 SGHTA and CDR2 FQGNSA. The CDR3 here is CASSANGRVSSPLHF. The CDR3, as DNA: TGTGCCAGCAGCGCAAACGGCAGGGTCAGCTCACCCCTCCACTTT.

DNA of the CDR3: TGCAGTCACCCGACAGGAAAGAGCTCCTACGAGCAGTACTTC. Translating gives CSHPTGKSSYEQYF. The genes are TRBV20-1 and TRBJ2-7, with D perhaps TRBD1 (6 bases). Germline V gene lookup returns CDR1 DFQATT and CDR2 SNEGSKA (reference sequence). V was pared by 8 bases and J by 0 bases, with 17 bases between. CDR3 length: 14 amino acids.

This clonotype has just a few counts. V is TRBV29-1 and J is TRBJ1-1, with D possibly being TRBD1 (5 bases). This CDR3 region has 14 residues. V lost 3 bases, J lost 3 bases, and 14 bases lay in between. Germline V CDR1 and CDR2: SQVTM, ANQGSEA. The CDR3 coding sequence is TGCAGCGTTGATCGGGGGGGAAGGGACACTGAAGCTTTCTTT. Its translation is CSVDRGGRDTEAFF.